These T cell receptor beta chains were read from a single sample in a study of CD8 T cells in ankylosing spondylitis. TCRdb analysed the 5' RACE reads with MiXCR anew, one entry per CDR3 protein. Among about 8,800 distinct CDR3 sequences, 6% were seen once, and the ten largest hold roughly 37%. The specimen sequenced was blood, either unsorted or a sorted T cell fraction (not recorded which). The source of these receptors is a female donor with ankylosing spondylitis or in good health (not recorded which). The CDR3 runs from the conserved cysteine through the conserved F or W. The D gene is left open where the match is weak. Some rows mark clone size as missing; the rest say once, few, many or name a class of expanded clone.

j_gene,abundance,v_gene,d_gene,CDR3nt,CDR3aa
TRBJ1-5,many,TRBV9,NA,TGTGCCAGCAGCGTAGGAGGGGTCAGCGGGCCCCAGCATTTT,CASSVGGVSGPQHF
TRBJ2-2,few,TRBV9,TRBD1,TGTGCCAGTACCCGGGACAGGGTAGTGCAAAACCGAGGCGGGGAGCTGTTTTTT,CASTRDRVVQNRGGELFF
TRBJ2-7,many,TRBV9,TRBD2,TGTGCCAGCAGCGTAGGGGGGGGACCTCGGTACTTC,CASSVGGGPRYF
TRBJ2-3,many,TRBV9,TRBD2,TGTGCCAGCAGCCTCGCCGGGGGGACGGGAGATACGCAGTATTTT,CASSLAGGTGDTQYF
TRBJ2-1,many,TRBV9,TRBD2,TGTGCCAGCAGCCCAGGAAGCGGGGGGGCCTACAATGAGCAGTTCTTC,CASSPGSGGAYNEQFF
TRBJ1-1,many,TRBV9,TRBD1,TGTGCCAGCAGCGCTGCTAGATCGGGACAGGAGAACACTGAAGCTTTCTTT,CASSAARSGQENTEAFF
TRBJ1-2,medium-sized,TRBV9,NA,TGTGCCAGCAGCCACCAAGAAGGGTTAGCAAGGGGCTACACCTTC,CASSHQEGLARGYTF
TRBJ2-5,many,TRBV9,TRBD2,TGTGCCAGCAGCGTAGTTGCGGGGGATTGGGAGACCCAGTACTTC,CASSVVAGDWETQYF
TRBJ2-3,many,TRBV9,TRBD2,TGTGCCAGCAGCGTCGCGGGGGGGCGGGTAACAGATACGCAGTATTTT,CASSVAGGRVTDTQYF
TRBJ2-7,NA,TRBV9,NA,TGTGCCAGCAGCGTGGGGGGGCGTCAGGTCGACGAGCAGTACTTC,CASSVGGRQVDEQYF
TRBJ2-7,many,TRBV9,TRBD1,TGTGCCAGCAGCGTAGGGGACAGGGCCTACGAGCAGTACTTC,CASSVGDRAYEQYF
TRBJ2-7,many,TRBV9,NA,TGTGCCAGCAGCGTAGGAGGCAGTCGGGACCTCTACGAGCAGTACTTC,CASSVGGSRDLYEQYF
TRBJ2-1,many,TRBV9,NA,TGTGCCAGCAGCGTAGGAGGGGGAATTAAGAATGAGCAGTTCTTC,CASSVGGGIKNEQFF
TRBJ2-1,few,TRBV9,TRBD2,TGTGCCAGCAGCACCGCCGGGACTACAGGCAATGAGCAGTTCTTC,CASSTAGTTGNEQFF
TRBJ2-5,medium-sized,TRBV9,TRBD2,TGTGCCAGCAGCTCCGGGACTAGCGGGTACCAAGAGACCCAGTACTTC,CASSSGTSGYQETQYF
TRBJ2-3,many,TRBV11-1,TRBD2,TGTGCCAATGTCAGGCGGGTATCGACTAGCGGAAGAGATACGCAGTATTTT,CANVRRVSTSGRDTQYF